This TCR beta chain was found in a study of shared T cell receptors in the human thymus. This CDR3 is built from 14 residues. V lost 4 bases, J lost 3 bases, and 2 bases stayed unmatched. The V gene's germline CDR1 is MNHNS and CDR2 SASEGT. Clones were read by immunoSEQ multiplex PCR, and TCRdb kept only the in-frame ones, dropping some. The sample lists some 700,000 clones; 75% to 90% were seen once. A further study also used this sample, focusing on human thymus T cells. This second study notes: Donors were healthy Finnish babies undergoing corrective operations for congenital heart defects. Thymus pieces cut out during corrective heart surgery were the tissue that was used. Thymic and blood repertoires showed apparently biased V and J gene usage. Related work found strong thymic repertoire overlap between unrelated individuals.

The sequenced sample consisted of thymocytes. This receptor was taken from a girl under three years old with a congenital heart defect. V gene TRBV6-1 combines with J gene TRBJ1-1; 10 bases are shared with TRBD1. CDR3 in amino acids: CASSADRGHTEAFF. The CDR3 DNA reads TGTGCCAGCAGTGCCGACAGGGGGCACACTGAAGCTTTCTTT.